Presented here are 30 T cell receptor beta chains from one specimen sequenced in a study of T cell responses to AZD1222 COVID-19 vaccine. The table came from immunoSEQ multiplex PCR; TCRdb's copy has only in-frame clones and leaves some out. The sample gives 150,000 to 160,000 clones, around 87% of which show up once; over 8% is in the top ten. The starting material was peripheral blood, obtained 28 days after the second AZD1222 dose. Receptors were obtained from an adult who received the AZD1222 COVID-19 vaccine.

V is TRBV7-2 and J is TRBJ1-1, with D possibly matching TRBD1 (6 bases). Trimming stripped 1 base from V and 5 bases from J, with 8 bases between. This CDR3 has 13 residues. Germline V gene data show CDR1 as SGHTA and CDR2 as FQGNSA. The CDR3 bases are TGTGCCAGCAGCTTAGAAGGGGGAACTGAAGCTTTCTTT. Translated, it gives CASSLEGGTEAFF.

The chain recombines TRBV29-1 with TRBJ1-5; D unresolved. Germline CDR1 is SQVTM and CDR2 is ANQGSEA. The V end lost 5 bases, the J end lost 4 bases, and 12 bases lay between the germline ends. The CDR3 loop spans 13 amino acids. The CDR3 DNA sequence: TGCAGCGTTTGTGCAGGCCCAAATCAGCCCCAGCATTTT. Translation: CSVCAGPNQPQHF.

This clone is a singleton in its sample. The CDR3 nucleotides read TGTGCCAGCAGCCCCTGGAGCGGGACTTACAATGAGCAGTTCTTC. Its translation is CASSPWSGTYNEQFF. The V and J genes are TRBV7-2 and TRBJ2-1; 7 bases are a match to TRBD2. J was trimmed by 4 bases and V by 5 bases; bases with no gene match: 8. Germline values: CDR1 SGHTA, CDR2 FQGNSA. CDR3 length: 15 residues.

The chain employs TRBV9 and TRBJ1-1, with no clear D. The CDR3 totals 16 residues. V lost 0 bases to trimming and J lost 6 bases, with 18 bases between them. CDR1 and CDR2 (germline): SGDLS, YYNGEE. CDR3 residues: CASSVGTLLGVAEAFF. Here the CDR3 DNA reads TGTGCCAGCAGCGTAGGAACCCTTTTAGGCGTGGCTGAAGCTTTCTTT.

Only one count was recorded for this clone. One end of the junction does not line up with germline, which may come from a read error. CDR3 in DNA: TGTGCTAGCAGCTTAGGGGAAGGGGCAGGAGAGACCCAGTACTTC. Amino acids: CASSLGEGAGETQYF. The V call is TRBV7-7, the J call TRBJ2-5, with D possibly matching TRBD1 (5 bases). From germline, CDR1 is SSHAT and CDR2 FNYEAQ (reference sequence). CDR3 size: 15 residues.

The chain uses TRBV2 and TRBJ1-4, with D tentatively TRBD1 (6 bases). V lost 6 bases and J lost 3, with 14 bases in between. The CDR3 is 15 residues long. Germline V gives CDR1 SNHLY, CDR2 FYNNEI. CDR3 sequence reads: CASRATGIANEKLFF. The CDR3 DNA reads TGTGCCAGCAGGGCCACAGGGATCGCTAATGAAAAACTGTTTTTT.

The chain couples TRBV6-6 to TRBJ1-1, with a weak D call TRBD1 (5 bases). The CDR3 length is 15 residues. In germline, CDR1 is MNHNY, CDR2 SVGAGI (reference sequence). The V and J ends lost 2 bases and 3 bases respectively, with 13 bases between them. This chain's CDR3 is CASSYVSGGDTEAFF. In DNA, the CDR3 is TGTGCCAGCAGTTACGTATCCGGAGGGGACACTGAAGCTTTCTTT.

The chain recombines TRBV4-1 with TRBJ1-5, with D unresolved. The CDR3 covers 14 residues. Germline assignment: CDR1 MGHRA and CDR2 YSYEKL. V lost 3 bases, J lost 6 bases, and 12 bases lay in between. The CDR3 is CASSQRPFGQPQHF. In nucleotides, the CDR3 is TGCGCCAGCAGCCAGAGGCCGTTTGGTCAGCCCCAGCATTTT.

CDR3 in amino acids: CASSLVGGGDNEQFF. DNA for the CDR3: TGTGCCAGCAGCTTAGTGGGGGGAGGTGACAATGAGCAGTTCTTC. The chain combines TRBV11-3 with TRBJ2-1; maybe TRBD2 (6 bases). Germline V lookup: CDR1 SGHNT, CDR2 YENEEA. The V gene lost 1 base and the J gene lost 5 bases, with 12 bases spanning the gap. The CDR3 sequence is 15 residues long.

As regards this clone: Other DNA sequences in this specimen translate into the identical CDR3. The chain uses TRBV5-1 and TRBJ2-7; tentatively, D is TRBD1 or TRBD2 (5 bases each). CDR3 length: 13 amino acids. V was clipped by 8 bases and J by 4 bases, with 16 bases between them. The V gene's germline CDR1 is SGHRS and CDR2 YFSETQ. CDR3 sequence (DNA): TGCGCCAGTTCCCTCTTGGGGGATTACGAGCAGTACTTC. Translated, it gives CASSLLGDYEQYF. The entire variable domain, with the rest obtained from reference TRBV5-1 and TRBJ2-7, is as follows: KAGVTQTPRYLIKTRGQQVTLSCSPISGHRSVSWYQQTPGQGLQFLFEYFSETQRNKGNFPGRFSGRQFSNSRSEMNVSTLELGDSALYLCASSLLGDYEQYFGPGTRLTVT.

The rearrangement joins TRBV28 to TRBJ2-7, with 8 bases lining up with TRBD1. The CDR3 totals 16 residues. V was pared by 3 bases and J by 5 bases, with 12 bases of the junction left unmatched. CDR1 is MDHEN and CDR2 is SYDVKM in the germline V gene. The CDR3 loop reads CASSLGRGQGGDEQYF. In DNA, the CDR3 is TGTGCCAGCAGTTTGGGACGAGGACAGGGCGGAGACGAGCAGTACTTC.

This clone was seen a single time. This chain joins TRBV11-3 and TRBJ2-7; no firm D call. Trimming left V 5 bases short and J 1 base short, with 9 bases between. CDR1 and CDR2 (germline): SGHNT, YENEEA. CDR3 size: 13 residues. The CDR3 region has the DNA TGTGCCAGCAGCCGAGTTGGGTCCTACGAGCAGTACTTC. It is translated as CASSRVGSYEQYF.

This chain links TRBV19 with TRBJ2-3; the D is unclear. The CDR3 is 13 residues long. Between the trimmed V and J ends, which lost 5 bases and 5 bases, there was a span of 11 bases. Germline V gene lookup returns CDR1 LNHDA and CDR2 SQIVND (reference sequence). CDR3 loop: CASSPLRQDTQYF. The CDR3 coding sequence is TGTGCCAGTAGTCCACTCCGACAAGATACGCAGTATTTT.

The V gene is TRBV7-2, the J gene TRBJ2-5; 8 positions agree with TRBD2. The CDR3 is 14 amino acids. V lost 5 bases to trimming and J lost 5 bases; unmatched junction nucleotides: 7. Germline lookup yields CDR1 SGHTA and CDR2 FQGNSA. CDR3 residues: CASSQDSGSETQYF. The CDR3 DNA reads as TGTGCCAGCAGCCAGGACAGCGGGAGTGAGACCCAGTACTTC.

This clone was counted a single time. The chain has TRBV5-8 and TRBJ1-3; weak D call: TRBD1 (5 bases). The CDR3 is made up of 14 amino acids. The V end was cut by 6 bases, the J end by 2 bases, with 12 bases between. Germline CDR1 SGHTS, CDR2 YDEGEE. The CDR3 sequence is CASTRGGAGNTIYF. The CDR3 DNA reads TGTGCCAGCACTCGGGGAGGGGCTGGAAACACCATATATTTT.

The chain has TRBV6-5 and TRBJ1-3; D not resolved. The V gene's germline CDR1 is MNHEY and CDR2 SVGAGI. The CDR3 consists of 11 residues. Trimming took 7 bases from V and 4 from J, leaving 5 bases between them. The CDR3 region is CASKNGNTIYF. The CDR3 DNA reads TGTGCCAGCAAGAACGGAAACACCATATATTTT.

CDR3 loop: CASSLYRGRCAGNTIYF. Here the CDR3 DNA reads TGTGCCAGCAGCTTGTATCGGGGGCGGTGCGCTGGAAACACCATATATTTT. The J gene is TRBJ1-3, the V gene TRBV7-9; the D gene is possibly TRBD1 (6 bases). V was trimmed by 3 bases and J by 2 bases, leaving 17 bases between them. This CDR3 has 17 residues. Germline CDR1 reads SEHNR; CDR2 reads FQNEAQ (reference sequence).

The gene calls are TRBV7-3 and TRBJ2-1, with 11 positions matching TRBD2. Per germline, CDR1 SGHTA and CDR2 FQGTGA. J gave up 4 bases and V 5 bases, and 4 bases lay outside the gene matches. This CDR3 has 15 residues. In DNA form, the CDR3 reads TGTGCCAGCAGCCGGACTAGCGGGCCATACAATGAGCAGTTCTTC. Amino acids: CASSRTSGPYNEQFF.

The genes are TRBV13 and TRBJ1-1; maybe TRBD1 (6 bases). Trimming took off 4 bases at V and 5 bases at J, with 14 bases between the two ends. The CDR3 has 14 amino acids. Germline V CDR1 and CDR2: PRHDT, FYEKMQ (reference sequence). The CDR3 DNA is TGTGCCAGCAGCTCCCCTGACAGGTTGACTGAAGCTTTCTTT. Residues: CASSSPDRLTEAFF.

The chain recombines TRBV28 with TRBJ1-4, with D perhaps matching TRBD1 (6 bases). The CDR3 is 15 amino acids. Germline CDR1 is MDHEN and CDR2 is SYDVKM. The ends were cut back, 6 bases at V and 3 bases at J, with 14 bases in the middle. DNA of the CDR3: TGTGCCAGCAGCGGCGGGGGCACGGCTAATGAAAAACTGTTTTTT. It codes for CASSGGGTANEKLFF. Full variable domain (outside the CDR3, taken from reference TRBV28 and TRBJ1-4): DVKVTQSSRYLVKRTGEKVFLECVQDMDHENMFWYRQDPGLGLRLIYFSYDVKMKEKGDIPEGYSVSREKKERFSLILESASTNQTSMYLCASSGGGTANEKLFFGSGTQLSVL.

The chain carries TRBV5-1 and TRBJ1-5; TRBD1 is a possible D gene (6 bases). Per germline, CDR1 SGHRS and CDR2 YFSETQ. The CDR3 has 15 amino acids. V lost 4 bases and J lost 3, with 14 bases in between. The CDR3, as DNA: TGCGCCAGCAGCGTTGACGGACAGTTCAATCAGCCCCAGCATTTT. It specifies CASSVDGQFNQPQHF.

Regarding this clone: A read error may account for a junction end that differs from germline. The chain uses TRBV7-2 and TRBJ2-7, with D perhaps being TRBD1 or TRBD2 (5 bases each). The germline gives CDR1 SGHTA, CDR2 FQGNSA. The CDR3 consists of 13 residues. CDR3 region: CASSLVAGANPVF. CDR3 in DNA: TGTGCCAGCAGCTTAGTTGCCGGGGCTAACCCAGTCTTC.

The chain recombines TRBV6-1 with TRBJ1-2; the D is unclear. V was cut by 3 bases and J by 6 bases, with 20 bases left in between. The CDR3 is 16 residues long. From germline, CDR1 is MNHNS and CDR2 SASEGT. The CDR3 DNA sequence: TGTGCCAGCAGTGAGGGTGGCAGGACCCACGGTGATGGCTACACCTTC. This translates into CASSEGGRTHGDGYTF.

The chain links TRBV9 to TRBJ1-6, with 7 bases lining up with TRBD1. V shed 0 bases, J shed 15 bases, and the junction held 12 bases outside the gene matches. CDR3 length equals 15 residues. The germline V gene encodes CDR1 SGDLS and CDR2 YYNGEE. For the CDR3, the DNA is TGTGCCAGCAGCGTAGGGAGATCAGGGGGAGAGAACCTCCACTTT. Amino acid sequence: CASSVGRSGGENLHF.

The chain recombines TRBV10-3 with TRBJ2-6; D uncertain. V dropped 2 bases and J dropped 1 base, with 9 bases sitting between them. CDR1 is ENHRY and CDR2 is SYGVKD in the germline V gene. The CDR3 is 16 amino acids. The CDR3 sequence is CAISETTRSGANVLTF. In nucleotides, the CDR3 is TGTGCCATCAGTGAGACAACCAGATCTGGGGCCAACGTCCTGACTTTC.

The chain carries TRBV11-3 and TRBJ2-3; D unclear. The CDR3 runs to 14 residues. Germline V gives CDR1 SGHNT, CDR2 YENEEA. V lost 1 base to trimming and J lost 4 bases, with 9 bases between them. The CDR3 DNA is TGTGCCAGCAGCTTAGGTCGGGTCGCAGATACGCAGTATTTT. Protein product: CASSLGRVADTQYF.

The chain couples TRBV5-1 to TRBJ2-1; D perhaps matches TRBD2 (5 bases). The ends were cut back, 1 base at V and 7 bases at J, with 12 bases in the middle. Germline CDR1 SGHRS, CDR2 YFSETQ. CDR3 length: 14 residues. This CDR3 is CASSLHLATNEQFF. CDR3 sequence (DNA): TGCGCCAGCAGCTTGCATCTAGCTACGAATGAGCAGTTCTTC.

The V and J genes are TRBV6-1 and TRBJ2-3, with 7 bases that match TRBD1. Germline-derived CDR1 and CDR2 are MNHNS and SASEGT. V trimming: 3 bases; J trimming: 0 bases; junction bases outside the gene matches: 6. The CDR3 runs 16 residues. The CDR3 protein is CASSDRRGGSTDTQYF. DNA of the CDR3: TGTGCCAGCAGTGATCGGAGAGGGGGCAGCACAGATACGCAGTATTTT.

This chain joins TRBV3-1 (or the pseudogene TRBV3-2) and TRBJ1-3; D gene ambiguous. The CDR3 sequence is 14 residues long. Germline-derived CDR1 and CDR2 are LGHDT and YNNKEL (reference sequence). Trimming removed 3 bases from V and 0 bases from J, with 6 bases in between. This chain's CDR3 is CASSQGSSGNTIYF. CDR3 in DNA: TGTGCCAGCAGCCAGGGATCCTCTGGAAACACCATATATTTT.

The chain is built from TRBV9 and TRBJ2-2, with 9 bases identical to TRBD2. Looked up from germline, CDR1 is SGDLS and CDR2 is YYNGEE. This CDR3 spans 16 amino acids. V was pared by 4 bases and J by 0 bases, with 4 bases of the junction left unmatched. The CDR3 loop is CASSPTSGTNTGELFF. The DNA for the CDR3 is TGTGCCAGCAGCCCGACTAGCGGCACGAACACCGGGGAGCTGTTTTTT. Using reference TRBV9 and TRBJ2-2 for the parts outside the CDR3, the full variable domain is DSGVTQTPKHLITATGQRVTLRCSPRSGDLSVYWYQQSLDQGLQFLIQYYNGEERAKGNILERFSAQQFPDLHSELNLSSLELGDSALYFCASSPTSGTNTGELFFGEGSRLTVL.